This paragraph reports one T cell receptor beta chain. These data are taken from a study of blood T cell repertoires in COVID-19. The overall study: Whether acute or convalescent, the COVID-19 samples came from the United States, Italy and Spain. Sample material is recorded as cDNA or gDNA derived from T cells, B-cell-depleted T cells, or PBMCs.

The ends were cut back, 6 bases at V and 0 bases at J, with 14 bases in the middle. CDR1 is LNHDA, CDR2 SQIVND, per germline (reference sequence). The CDR3 runs 15 residues. Original handling: Reference gene primer amplification in the assay estimated nucleated cell counts. TCRdb keeps only in-frame clones here, not all; method: immunoSEQ multiplex PCR. D and trimming come from the DNA, and the V and J calls and clone size come from that table. The repertoire consists of some 250,000 clones, with 82% occurring once and the leading ten covering roughly 3%. The TCR originated in a woman aged 18-29 years with acute or convalescent COVID-19. Sequencing used peripheral blood. J is TRBJ1-1 and V is TRBV19; tentative D call: TRBD1 (6 bases). This CDR3 reads CASREGTLLNTEAFF. The CDR3 coding sequence is TGTGCCAGTAGGGAAGGGACACTGTTGAACACTGAAGCTTTCTTT.